The 3 T cell receptor beta chains below all came from one sample that was sequenced in a study of blood T cell repertoires in COVID-19. Some clones are missing from TCRdb's copy, which holds only in-frame ones; the method was immunoSEQ multiplex PCR. The sample lists tens of thousands of clones, around 86% occurring once. Sequenced input: peripheral blood. The receptors shown here come from a man older than 75 with acute or convalescent COVID-19.

This clone was seen only a few times. V usage is TRBV2 and J usage is TRBJ1-2; unclear D gene. The CDR3 is made up of 13 amino acids. The germline CDR1 and CDR2 sequences are SNHLY and FYNNEI. Trimming removed 0 bases at V and 4 bases at J, with 6 bases between. In DNA, the CDR3 is TGTGCCAGCAGTGAAGCCCCCTTCTATGGCTACACCTTC. Residues: CASSEAPFYGYTF.

The chain is built from TRBV5-1 and TRBJ2-5, with TRBD2 identical over 8 bases. The CDR3 spans 14 residues. Germline CDR1 and CDR2: SGHRS and YFSETQ. V dropped 0 bases and J dropped 3; count of bases not matched to a gene: 1. The CDR3 region is CASSLATSEETQYF. CDR3 DNA: TGCGCCAGCAGCTTGGCGACTAGCGAAGAGACCCAGTACTTC.

The rearrangement links TRBV7-2 to TRBJ1-5; a weak D match, TRBD1 (6 bases). Germline V gene data show CDR1 as SGHTA and CDR2 as FQGNSA. The CDR3 covers 15 residues. Trimming removed 5 bases from V and 1 base from J, with 12 bases in between. CDR3 residues: CASSLTGLSNQPQHF. CDR3 coding DNA: TGTGCCAGCAGCCTAACAGGGTTAAGCAATCAGCCCCAGCATTTT.